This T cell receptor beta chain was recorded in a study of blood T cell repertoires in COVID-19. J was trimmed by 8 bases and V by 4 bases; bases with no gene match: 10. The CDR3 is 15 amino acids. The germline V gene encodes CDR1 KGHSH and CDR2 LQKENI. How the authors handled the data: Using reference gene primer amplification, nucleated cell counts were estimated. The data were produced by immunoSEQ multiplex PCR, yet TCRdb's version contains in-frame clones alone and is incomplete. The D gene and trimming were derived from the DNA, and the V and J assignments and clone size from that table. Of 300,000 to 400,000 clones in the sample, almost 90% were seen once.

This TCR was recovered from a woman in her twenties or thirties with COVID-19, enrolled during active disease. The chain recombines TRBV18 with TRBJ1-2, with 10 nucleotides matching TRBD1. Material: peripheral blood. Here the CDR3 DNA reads TGTGCCAGCTCACGACAGGGGGCGATTTTAGGAGGCTACACCTTC. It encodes CASSRQGAILGGYTF.